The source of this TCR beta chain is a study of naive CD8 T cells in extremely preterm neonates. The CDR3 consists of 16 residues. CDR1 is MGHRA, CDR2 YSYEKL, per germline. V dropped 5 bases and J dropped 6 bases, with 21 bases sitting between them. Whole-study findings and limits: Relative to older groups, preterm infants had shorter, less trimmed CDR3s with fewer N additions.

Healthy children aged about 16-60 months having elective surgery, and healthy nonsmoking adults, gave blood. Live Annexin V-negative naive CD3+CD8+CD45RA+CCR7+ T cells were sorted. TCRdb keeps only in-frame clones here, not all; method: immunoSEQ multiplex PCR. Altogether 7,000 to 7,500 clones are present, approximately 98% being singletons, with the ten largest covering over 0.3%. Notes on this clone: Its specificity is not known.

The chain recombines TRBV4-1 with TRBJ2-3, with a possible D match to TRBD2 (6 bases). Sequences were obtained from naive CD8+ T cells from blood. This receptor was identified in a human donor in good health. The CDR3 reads CASSVASAGRADTQYF. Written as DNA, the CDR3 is TGCGCCAGCAGCGTCGCTTCCGCGGGGCGCGCGGATACGCAGTATTTT.